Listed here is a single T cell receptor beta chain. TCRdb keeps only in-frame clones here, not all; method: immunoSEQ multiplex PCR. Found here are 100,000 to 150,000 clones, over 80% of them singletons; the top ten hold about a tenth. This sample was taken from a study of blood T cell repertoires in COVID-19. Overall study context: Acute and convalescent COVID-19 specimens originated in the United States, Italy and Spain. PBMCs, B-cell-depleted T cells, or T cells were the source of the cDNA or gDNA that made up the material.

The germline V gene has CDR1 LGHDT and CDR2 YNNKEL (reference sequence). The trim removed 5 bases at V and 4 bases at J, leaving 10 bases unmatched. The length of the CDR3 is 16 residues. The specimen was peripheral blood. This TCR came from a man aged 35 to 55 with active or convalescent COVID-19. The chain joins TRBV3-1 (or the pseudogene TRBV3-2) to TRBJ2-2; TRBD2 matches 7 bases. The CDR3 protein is CASSISGGVSTGELFF. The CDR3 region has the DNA TGTGCCAGCAGCATCTCGGGGGGTGTGAGCACCGGGGAGCTGTTTTTT.